The sequence of this TCR beta chain was determined in a study of cytomegalovirus exposure and HLA in healthy donors. Produced via immunoSEQ multiplex PCR; TCRdb's table is partial and in-frame only. This table holds 80,000 to 100,000 clones, about 83% found once. This CDR3 is built from 13 residues. Germline V gives CDR1 MNHNY, CDR2 SVGAGI (reference sequence). Trimming shortened V by 3 bases and J by 7 bases, and 12 bases separated the two germline ends. This clone has just one count. Its cognate antigen is unknown. Study-wide points: Associated with cytomegalovirus, according to the listing, were around 170 TCR beta chains.

This receptor was identified in a woman in her twenties or thirties in good health and CMV-seronegative. Sequenced input: PBMCs. The J gene is TRBJ1-1, the V gene TRBV6-6; D gene ambiguous. CDR3 sequence: CASSYWAPSEAFF. DNA for the CDR3: TGTGCCAGCAGTTATTGGGCGCCCAGTGAAGCTTTCTTT.